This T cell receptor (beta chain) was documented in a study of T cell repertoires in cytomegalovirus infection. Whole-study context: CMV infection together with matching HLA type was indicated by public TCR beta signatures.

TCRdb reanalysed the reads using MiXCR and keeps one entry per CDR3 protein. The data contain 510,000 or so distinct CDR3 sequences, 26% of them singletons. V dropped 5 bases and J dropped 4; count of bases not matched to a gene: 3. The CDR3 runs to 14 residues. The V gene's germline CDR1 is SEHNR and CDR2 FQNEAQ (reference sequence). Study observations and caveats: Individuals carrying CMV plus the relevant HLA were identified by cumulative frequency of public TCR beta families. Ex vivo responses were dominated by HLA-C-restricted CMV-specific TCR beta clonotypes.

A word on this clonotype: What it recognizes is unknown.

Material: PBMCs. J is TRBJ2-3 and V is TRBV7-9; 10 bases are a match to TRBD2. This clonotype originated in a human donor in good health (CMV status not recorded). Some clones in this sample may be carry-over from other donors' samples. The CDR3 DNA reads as TGTGCCAGCAGCATTAGCGGGAGGCCAGATACGCAGTATTTT. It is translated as CASSISGRPDTQYF. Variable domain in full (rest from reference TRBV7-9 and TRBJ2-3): DTGVSQNPRHKITKRGQNVTFRCDPISEHNRLYWYRQTLGQGPEFLTYFQNEAQLEKSRLLSDRFSAERPKGSFSTLEIQRTEQGDSAMYLCASSISGRPDTQYFGPGTRLTVL.